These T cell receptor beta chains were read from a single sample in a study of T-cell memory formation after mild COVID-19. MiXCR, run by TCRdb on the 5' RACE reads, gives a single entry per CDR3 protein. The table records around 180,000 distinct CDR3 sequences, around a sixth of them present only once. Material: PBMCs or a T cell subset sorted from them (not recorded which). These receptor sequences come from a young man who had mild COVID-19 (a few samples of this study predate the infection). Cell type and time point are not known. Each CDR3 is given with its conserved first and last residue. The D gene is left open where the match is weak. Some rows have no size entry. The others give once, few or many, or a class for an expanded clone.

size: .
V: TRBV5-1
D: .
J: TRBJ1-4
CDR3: CASSLDARQGGEKLFF
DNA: TGCGCCAGCAGCTTGGACGCCCGGCAGGGCGGTGAAAAACTGTTTTTT

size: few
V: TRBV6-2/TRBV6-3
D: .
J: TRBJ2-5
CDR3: CASSSQIQETQYF
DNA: TGTGCCAGCAGTTCGCAGATTCAAGAGACCCAGTACTTC

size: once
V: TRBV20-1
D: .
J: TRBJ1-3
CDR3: CSARQSSGNTIYF
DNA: TGCAGTGCTAGACAGAGCTCTGGAAACACCATATATTTT

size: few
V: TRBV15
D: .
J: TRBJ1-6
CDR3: CATSRLPRQGMTPLHF
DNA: TGTGCCACCAGCAGACTACCCCGGCAGGGGATGACACCCCTCCACTTT

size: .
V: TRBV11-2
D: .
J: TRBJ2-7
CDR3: CASRPYRDGYEQYF
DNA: TGTGCCAGCAGGCCTTACAGGGACGGGTACGAGCAGTACTTC

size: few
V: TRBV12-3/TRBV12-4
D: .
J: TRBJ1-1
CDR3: CASSLARVDRYTEAFF
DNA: TGTGCCAGCAGTTTAGCAAGAGTTGACAGGTACACTGAAGCTTTCTTT

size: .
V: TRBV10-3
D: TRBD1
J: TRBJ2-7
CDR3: CAISRTPGQTYEQYF
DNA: TGTGCCATCAGTAGGACCCCGGGACAGACTTACGAGCAGTACTTC

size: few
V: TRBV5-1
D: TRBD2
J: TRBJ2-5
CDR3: CASSLAAGGLETQYF
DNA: TGCGCCAGCAGCTTGGCAGCGGGGGGGCTGGAGACCCAGTACTTC

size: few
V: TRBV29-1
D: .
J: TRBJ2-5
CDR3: CSVEDPEGSETQYF
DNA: TGCAGCGTTGAAGATCCGGAGGGATCCGAGACCCAGTACTTC

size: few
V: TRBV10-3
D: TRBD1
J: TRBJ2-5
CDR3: CAIQRQGGETQYF
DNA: TGTGCCATCCAAAGACAGGGTGGGGAGACCCAGTACTTC

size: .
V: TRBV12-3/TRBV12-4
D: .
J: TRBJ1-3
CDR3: CASSSQGGNTIYF
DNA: TGTGCCAGCAGTTCCCAGGGAGGTAACACCATATATTTT

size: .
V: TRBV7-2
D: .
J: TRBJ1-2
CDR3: CASSSYEAIYGYTF
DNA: TGTGCCAGCAGCTCGTACGAGGCTATCTATGGCTACACCTTC

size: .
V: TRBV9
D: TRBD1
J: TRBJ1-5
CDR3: CASSVGQGRQPQHF
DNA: TGTGCCAGCAGCGTCGGACAGGGCCGTCAGCCCCAGCATTTT

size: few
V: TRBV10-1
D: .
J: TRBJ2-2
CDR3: CASSDPGRYSTGELFF
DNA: TGCGCCAGCAGTGATCCGGGTAGATATTCCACCGGGGAGCTGTTTTTT

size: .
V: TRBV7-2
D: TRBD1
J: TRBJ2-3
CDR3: CASSLRQGITDTQYF
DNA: TGTGCCAGCAGCTTGAGACAGGGGATCACAGATACGCAGTATTTT

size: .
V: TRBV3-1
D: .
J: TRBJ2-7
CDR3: CASSQQMGGSEQYF
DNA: TGTGCCAGCAGCCAACAGATGGGGGGCTCCGAGCAGTACTTC

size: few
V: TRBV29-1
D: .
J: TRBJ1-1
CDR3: CSAGSGWGMNTEAFF
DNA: TGCAGCGCCGGGTCGGGGTGGGGTATGAACACTGAAGCTTTCTTT

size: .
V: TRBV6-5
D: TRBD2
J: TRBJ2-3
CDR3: CASMAGGPVESDTQYF
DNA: TGTGCCAGCATGGCGGGGGGGCCGGTAGAATCAGATACGCAGTATTTT

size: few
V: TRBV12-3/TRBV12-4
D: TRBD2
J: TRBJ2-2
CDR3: CASSPRTSGALNTGELFF
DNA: TGTGCCAGCAGCCCCCGGACTAGCGGGGCTTTGAACACCGGGGAGCTGTTTTTT

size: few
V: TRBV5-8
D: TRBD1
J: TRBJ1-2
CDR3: CASSPSTGWYGYTF
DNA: TGTGCCAGCAGCCCTTCGACAGGGTGGTATGGCTACACCTTC

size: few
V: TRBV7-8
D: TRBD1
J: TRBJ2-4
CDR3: CASSQHRGQGIQYF
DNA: TGTGCCAGCAGCCAACACAGGGGGCAGGGCATTCAGTACTTC

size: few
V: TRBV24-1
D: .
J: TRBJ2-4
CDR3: CATSGMSLVANIQYF
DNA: TGTGCCACCAGTGGAATGAGCCTAGTCGCTAACATTCAGTACTTC

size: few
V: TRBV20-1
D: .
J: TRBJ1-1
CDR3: CSARDLGIDTEAFF
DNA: TGCAGTGCTAGAGACTTGGGGATCGACACTGAAGCTTTCTTT

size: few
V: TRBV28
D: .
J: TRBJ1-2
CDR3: CASRSTGLGYGYTF
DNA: TGTGCCAGCAGGTCAACAGGGTTAGGCTATGGCTACACCTTC

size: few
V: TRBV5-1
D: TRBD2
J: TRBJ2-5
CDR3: CASRRSRTSPINQETQYF
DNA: TGCGCCAGCAGGAGGAGCCGGACTAGCCCCATAAACCAAGAGACCCAGTACTTC

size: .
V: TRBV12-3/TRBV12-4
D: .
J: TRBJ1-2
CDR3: CASSPVRANYGYTF
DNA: TGTGCCAGCAGCCCGGTGCGGGCGAACTATGGCTACACCTTC

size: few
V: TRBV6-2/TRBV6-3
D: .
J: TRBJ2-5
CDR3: CASSYSGGGDKTQYF
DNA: TGTGCCAGCAGTTACTCCGGAGGAGGTGATAAAACCCAGTACTTC

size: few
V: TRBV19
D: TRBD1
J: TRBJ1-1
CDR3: CASNDRGGDTEAFF
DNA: TGTGCCAGTAATGACAGGGGAGGAGACACTGAAGCTTTCTTT

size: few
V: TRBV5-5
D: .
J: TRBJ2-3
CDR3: CASTRQPGRTDTQYF
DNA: TGTGCCAGCACCCGGCAGCCCGGCAGGACAGATACGCAGTATTTT

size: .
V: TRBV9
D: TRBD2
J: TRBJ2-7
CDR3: CASSVAGSGPLGEQYF
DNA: TGTGCCAGCAGCGTAGCAGGTAGCGGGCCCCTCGGCGAGCAGTACTTC

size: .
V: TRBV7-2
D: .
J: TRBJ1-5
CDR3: CASSLVNIQPQHF
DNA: TGTGCCAGCAGCTTAGTGAATATTCAGCCCCAGCATTTT

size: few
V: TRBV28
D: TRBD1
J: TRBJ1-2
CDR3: CASSLGQGAYGYTF
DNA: TGTGCCAGCAGTTTGGGACAGGGCGCCTATGGCTACACCTTC

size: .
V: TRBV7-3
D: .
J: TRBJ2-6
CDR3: CASSDHGANVLTF
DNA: TGTGCCAGCAGCGACCACGGGGCCAACGTCCTGACTTTC

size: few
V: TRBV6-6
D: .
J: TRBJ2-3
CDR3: CASLLSDTQYF
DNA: TGTGCCAGCTTACTTTCAGATACGCAGTATTTT

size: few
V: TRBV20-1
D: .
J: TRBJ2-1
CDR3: CSAPLSGSYNEQFF
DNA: TGCAGTGCACCACTGTCTGGCTCCTACAATGAGCAGTTCTTC